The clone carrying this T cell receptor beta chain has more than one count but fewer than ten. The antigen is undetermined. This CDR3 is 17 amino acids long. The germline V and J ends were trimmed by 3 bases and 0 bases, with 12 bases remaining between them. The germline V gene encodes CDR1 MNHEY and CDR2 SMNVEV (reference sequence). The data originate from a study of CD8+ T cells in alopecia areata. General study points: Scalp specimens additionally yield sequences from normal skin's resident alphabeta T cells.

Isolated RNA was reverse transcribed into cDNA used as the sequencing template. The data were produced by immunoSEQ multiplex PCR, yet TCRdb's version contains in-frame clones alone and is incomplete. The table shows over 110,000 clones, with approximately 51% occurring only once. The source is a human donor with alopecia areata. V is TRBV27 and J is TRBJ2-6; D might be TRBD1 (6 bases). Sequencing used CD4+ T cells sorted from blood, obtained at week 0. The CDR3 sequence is CASSFGGALSGANVLTF. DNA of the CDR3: TGTGCCAGCAGTTTTGGGGGCGCCCTCTCTGGGGCCAACGTCCTGACTTTC.